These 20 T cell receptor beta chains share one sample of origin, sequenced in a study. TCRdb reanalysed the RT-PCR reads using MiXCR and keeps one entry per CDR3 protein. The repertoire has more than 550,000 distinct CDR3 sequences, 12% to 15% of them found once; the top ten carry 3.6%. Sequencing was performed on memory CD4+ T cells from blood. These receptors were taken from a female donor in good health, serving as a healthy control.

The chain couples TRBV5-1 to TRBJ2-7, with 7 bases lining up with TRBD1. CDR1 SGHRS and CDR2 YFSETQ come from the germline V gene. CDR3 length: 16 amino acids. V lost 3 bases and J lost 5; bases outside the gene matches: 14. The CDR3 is CASSSRGSGGEDEQYF. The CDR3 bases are TGCGCCAGCAGCTCCCGAGGGTCAGGGGGTGAGGACGAGCAGTACTTC.

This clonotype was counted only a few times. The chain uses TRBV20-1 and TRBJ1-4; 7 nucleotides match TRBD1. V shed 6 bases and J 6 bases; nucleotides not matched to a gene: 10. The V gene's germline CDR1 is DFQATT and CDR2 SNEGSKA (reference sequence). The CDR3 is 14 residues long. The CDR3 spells CSAIRQGHYEKLFF. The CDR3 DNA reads TGCAGTGCAATTCGACAGGGCCACTATGAAAAACTGTTTTTT.

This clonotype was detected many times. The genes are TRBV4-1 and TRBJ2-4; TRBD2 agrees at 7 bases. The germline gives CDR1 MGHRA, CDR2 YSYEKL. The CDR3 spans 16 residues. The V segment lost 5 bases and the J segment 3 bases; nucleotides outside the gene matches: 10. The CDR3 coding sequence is TGCGCCAGCAGCGGGAGGGCCGGTCTCGACAAAAACATTCAGTACTTC. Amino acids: CASSGRAGLDKNIQYF.

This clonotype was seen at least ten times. In DNA form, the CDR3 reads TGCAGCGTTGCGGCCGTGGGCACTGAAGCTTTCTTT. Amino acid sequence: CSVAAVGTEAFF. The chain has TRBV29-1 and TRBJ1-1; D is ambiguous. Trimming pared 4 bases from V and 4 bases from J, leaving 10 bases between. Germline V gene data show CDR1 as SQVTM and CDR2 as ANQGSEA. There are 12 residues in the CDR3.

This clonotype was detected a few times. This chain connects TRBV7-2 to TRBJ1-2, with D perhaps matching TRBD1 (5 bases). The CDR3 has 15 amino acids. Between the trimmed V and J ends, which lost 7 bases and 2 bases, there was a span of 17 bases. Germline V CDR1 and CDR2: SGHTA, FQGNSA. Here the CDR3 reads CASTLEGPGNYGYTF. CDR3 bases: TGTGCCAGCACCCTTGAAGGTCCAGGGAACTATGGCTACACCTTC. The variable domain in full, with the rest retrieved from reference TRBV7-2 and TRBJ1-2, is GAGVSQSPSNKVTEKGKDVELRCDPISGHTALYWYRQSLGQGLEFLIYFQGNSAPDKSGLPSDRFSAERTGGSVSTLTIQRTQQEDSAVYLCASTLEGPGNYGYTFGSGTRLTVV.

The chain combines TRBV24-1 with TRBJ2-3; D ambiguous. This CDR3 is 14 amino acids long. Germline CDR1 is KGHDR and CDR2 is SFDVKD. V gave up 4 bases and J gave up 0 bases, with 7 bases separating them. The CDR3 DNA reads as TGTGCCACCAGTGAACGCGCGAGCACAGATACGCAGTATTTT. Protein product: CATSERASTDTQYF.

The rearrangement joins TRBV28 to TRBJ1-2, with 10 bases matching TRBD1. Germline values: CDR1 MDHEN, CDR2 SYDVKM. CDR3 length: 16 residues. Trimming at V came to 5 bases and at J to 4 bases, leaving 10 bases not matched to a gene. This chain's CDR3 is CASSPPTGGGGYGYTF. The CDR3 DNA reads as TGTGCCAGCAGTCCACCGACAGGGGGCGGTGGCTATGGCTACACCTTC.

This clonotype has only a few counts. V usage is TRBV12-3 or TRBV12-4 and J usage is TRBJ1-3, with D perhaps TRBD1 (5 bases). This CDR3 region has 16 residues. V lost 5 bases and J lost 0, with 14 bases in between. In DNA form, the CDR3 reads TGTGCCAGCAGTCCCCCGGAGGGGCACTCTGGAAACACCATATATTTT. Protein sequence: CASSPPEGHSGNTIYF.

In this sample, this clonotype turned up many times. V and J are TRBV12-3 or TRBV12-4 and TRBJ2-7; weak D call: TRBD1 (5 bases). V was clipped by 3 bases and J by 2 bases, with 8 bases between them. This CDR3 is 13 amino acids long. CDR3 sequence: CASSFQGTYEQYF. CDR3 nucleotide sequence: TGTGCCAGCAGTTTTCAGGGTACCTACGAGCAGTACTTC.

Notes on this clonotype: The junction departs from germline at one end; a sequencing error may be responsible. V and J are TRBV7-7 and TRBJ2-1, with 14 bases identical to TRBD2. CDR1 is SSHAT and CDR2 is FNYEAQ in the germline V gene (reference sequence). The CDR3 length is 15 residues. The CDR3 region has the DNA TGTGCTAGCAGCCGGGGACTAGCGGGAGACGCTGAGCAGTTCTTC. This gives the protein CASSRGLAGDAEQFF.

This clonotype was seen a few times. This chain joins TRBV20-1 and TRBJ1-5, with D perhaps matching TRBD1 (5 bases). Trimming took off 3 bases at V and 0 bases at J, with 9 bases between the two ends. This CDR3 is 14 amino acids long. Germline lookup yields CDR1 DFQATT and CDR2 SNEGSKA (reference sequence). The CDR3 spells CSASRGTSNQPQHF. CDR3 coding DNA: TGCAGTGCTAGTAGGGGAACTAGCAATCAGCCCCAGCATTTT.

The CDR3 region is CASSLALLGLASNEQFF. The CDR3 DNA sequence: TGCGCCAGCAGCCTAGCCCTACTTGGACTAGCGTCAAATGAGCAGTTCTTC. The chain couples TRBV5-1 to TRBJ2-1, with 9 bases lining up with TRBD2. After removal of 4 bases from V and 7 bases from J, the junction contained 15 bases not matched to a gene. Germline V gives CDR1 SGHRS, CDR2 YFSETQ. The CDR3 contains 17 residues. Supplemented by reference TRBV5-1 and TRBJ2-1, the full variable domain reads KAGVTQTPRYLIKTRGQQVTLSCSPISGHRSVSWYQQTPGQGLQFLFEYFSETQRNKGNFPGRFSGRQFSNSRSEMNVSTLELGDSALYLCASSLALLGLASNEQFFGPGTRLTVL.

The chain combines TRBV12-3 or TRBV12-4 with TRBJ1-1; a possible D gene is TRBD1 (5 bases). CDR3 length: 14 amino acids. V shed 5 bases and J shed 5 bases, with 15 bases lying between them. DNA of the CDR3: TGTGCCAGCAGTACCTCAGGGTCAGTTACTGAAGCTTTCTTT. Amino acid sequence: CASSTSGSVTEAFF.

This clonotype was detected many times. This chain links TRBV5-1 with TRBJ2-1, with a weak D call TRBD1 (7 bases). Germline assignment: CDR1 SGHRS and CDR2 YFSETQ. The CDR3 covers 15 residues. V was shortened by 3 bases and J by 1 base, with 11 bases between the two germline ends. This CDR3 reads CASSSRGESYNEQFF. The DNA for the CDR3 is TGCGCCAGCAGCTCCAGGGGGGAATCCTACAATGAGCAGTTCTTC.

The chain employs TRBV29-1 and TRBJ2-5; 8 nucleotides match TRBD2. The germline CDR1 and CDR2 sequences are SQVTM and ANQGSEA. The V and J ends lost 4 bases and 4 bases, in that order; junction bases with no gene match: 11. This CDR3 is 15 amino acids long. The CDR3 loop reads CSVASGGLGGETQYF. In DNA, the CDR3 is TGCAGCGTTGCGTCGGGGGGGCTAGGTGGAGAGACCCAGTACTTC.

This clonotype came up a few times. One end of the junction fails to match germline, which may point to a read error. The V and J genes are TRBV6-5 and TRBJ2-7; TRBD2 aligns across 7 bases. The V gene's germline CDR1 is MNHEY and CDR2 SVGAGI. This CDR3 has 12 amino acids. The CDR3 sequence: CASSRLRGEQYF. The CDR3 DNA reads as TGTGCCAGCAGTCGCCTCCGGGGGGAGCAATACTTC.

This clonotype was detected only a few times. CDR3 nucleotides: TGCGCCAGCAGCGCCGGGATTCAGCCGGTCACTGAAGCTTTCTTT. It translates to CASSAGIQPVTEAFF. J is TRBJ1-1 and V is TRBV5-1; D gene unclear. V was clipped by 4 bases and J by 4 bases, with 17 bases between them. Germline V CDR1 and CDR2: SGHRS, YFSETQ. This CDR3 region has 15 residues.

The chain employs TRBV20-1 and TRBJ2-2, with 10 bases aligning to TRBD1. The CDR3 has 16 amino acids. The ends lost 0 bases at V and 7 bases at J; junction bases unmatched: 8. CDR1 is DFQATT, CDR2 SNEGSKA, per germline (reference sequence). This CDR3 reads CSARDPTGGQDGELFF. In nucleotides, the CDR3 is TGCAGTGCTAGAGACCCGACAGGGGGCCAGGACGGGGAGCTGTTTTTT.

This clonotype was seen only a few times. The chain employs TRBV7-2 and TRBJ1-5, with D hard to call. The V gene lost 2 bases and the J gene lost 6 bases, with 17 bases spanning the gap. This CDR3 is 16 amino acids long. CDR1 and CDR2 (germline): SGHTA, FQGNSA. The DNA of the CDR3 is TGTGCCAGCAGCTTATCTACATATCCCCGATTTCAGCCCCAGCATTTT. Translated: CASSLSTYPRFQPQHF.

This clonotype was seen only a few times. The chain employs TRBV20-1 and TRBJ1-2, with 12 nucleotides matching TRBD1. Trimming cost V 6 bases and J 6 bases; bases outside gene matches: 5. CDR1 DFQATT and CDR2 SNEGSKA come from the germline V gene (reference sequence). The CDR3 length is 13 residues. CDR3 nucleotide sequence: TGCAGTGCCCCGGGGACAGGGGGCAATGGCTACACCTTC. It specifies CSAPGTGGNGYTF.